Following are 32 T cell receptor beta chains from one sample sequenced in a study of metastatic and nonmetastatic thyroid tumors. Prior to thyroid surgery, none of the patients had received any treatment. TCRdb re-called the PCR reads with MiXCR. The sample shows about 20,000 clones, about 23% of them seen only once. Specimen: blood. Receptors originate from a male donor with papillary thyroid cancer or a benign thyroid nodule (not recorded which). Some clones in this sample may be carry-over from other donors' samples.

This clone was observed at least ten times. The rearrangement uses TRBV12-3 or TRBV12-4 and TRBJ2-4; a weak D match, TRBD1 (5 bases). The CDR3 has 12 amino acids. V was shortened by 5 bases and J by 9 bases, with 11 bases between the two germline ends. In nucleotides, the CDR3 is TGTGCCAGCAGTCCGCAGGGTGTCATTCAGTACTTC. Translated, it gives CASSPQGVIQYF.

The chain joins TRBV24-1 to TRBJ2-1; D may be TRBD2 (6 bases). V lost 5 bases and J lost 3, with 10 bases in between. The CDR3 loop spans 14 amino acids. The V gene's germline CDR1 is KGHDR and CDR2 SFDVKD. The CDR3 DNA follows: TGTGCCACCAGTGGTCTCGGGGGCTACAATGAGCAGTTCTTC. It specifies CATSGLGGYNEQFF.

This clone was observed many times. The chain carries TRBV6-1 and TRBJ2-7; unclear D gene. This CDR3 contains 12 residues. Germline V gives CDR1 MNHNS, CDR2 SASEGT. Between the trimmed V and J ends, which lost 6 bases and 5 bases, there was a span of 11 bases. CDR3 region: CASRDAKDEQYF. The CDR3 region has the DNA TGTGCCAGCAGGGATGCCAAGGACGAGCAGTACTTC.

This clone was picked up one time. This rearrangement joins TRBV4-1 to TRBJ2-1; 8 bases fit TRBD2. J was trimmed by 8 bases and V by 6 bases; bases with no gene match: 9. CDR3 length equals 14 residues. The V gene's germline CDR1 is MGHRA and CDR2 YSYEKL. The DNA of the CDR3 is TGCGCCAGCAGATATCTAGCGGGCCGCGATGAGCAGTTCTTC. Translation gives CASRYLAGRDEQFF.

This clone showed up many times. The rearrangement links TRBV11-2 to TRBJ2-7, with 9 positions matching TRBD2. The CDR3 length is 17 residues. The J segment lost 2 bases and the V segment lost 2 bases, leaving 10 bases of the junction unmatched. CDR1 is SGHAT, CDR2 FQNNGV, per germline. This CDR3 is CASSLSQTSGSPYEQYF. DNA of the CDR3: TGTGCCAGCAGCTTATCCCAAACTAGCGGGTCCCCCTACGAGCAGTACTTC.

This clone was recorded many times. This may be a read error: a much more frequent sequence differs by one nucleotide. Other DNA sequences from this sample encode an identical CDR3 as well. The chain recombines TRBV6-1 with TRBJ2-2, with no clear D. The CDR3 sequence is 13 residues long. Germline lookup yields CDR1 MNHNS and CDR2 SASEGT. The chain's CDR3 is CASSDDFTGELFF. CDR3 bases: TGTGCCAGTAGTGACGACTTCACCGGGGAGCTGTTTTTT.

This clone was seen many times. The V call is TRBV30, the J call TRBJ1-6, with TRBD1 matching 9 bases. The CDR3 covers 16 residues. V gave up 0 bases and J gave up 7 bases; unmatched junction bases: 7. Germline V gene data show CDR1 as GTSNPN and CDR2 as SVGIG (reference sequence). The DNA of the CDR3 is TGTGCCTGGAGTGTCAAAAGGACAGGGGACAATTCACCCCTCCACTTT. It yields the protein CAWSVKRTGDNSPLHF.

The sample holds one count of this clone. V is TRBV30 and J is TRBJ2-1; TRBD1 is a possible D gene (5 bases). Germline CDR1 is GTSNPN and CDR2 is SVGIG (reference sequence). This CDR3 region has 12 residues. Trimming took 5 bases from V and 10 from J, leaving 15 bases between them. CDR3 region: CAWADIAGEQFF. CDR3 in DNA: TGTGCCTGGGCGGACATCGCAGGAGAGCAGTTCTTC.

The V gene is TRBV20-1, the J gene TRBJ1-2; 8 bases fit TRBD1. The CDR3 runs 14 residues. The germline V gene encodes CDR1 DFQATT and CDR2 SNEGSKA (reference sequence). The V segment lost 6 bases and the J segment 7 bases; nucleotides outside the gene matches: 13. CDR3 sequence reads: CSAPRGQGCCGYTF. The CDR3 DNA is TGCAGTGCCCCGCGCGGACAGGGATGCTGTGGCTACACCTTC.

This clone was recorded a few times. The junction and the germline gene differ at one end; a read error may be behind it. The same CDR3 also results from other DNA sequences found in this sample. The chain couples TRBV18 to TRBJ1-2; 7 positions agree with TRBD1. Germline CDR1 KGHSH, CDR2 LQKENI. This CDR3 is built from 13 residues. CDR3 sequence (DNA): TGTGCCAGCTCACCGACAGGGTGGCTAGGAAACATCTTC. Residues: CASSPTGWLGNIF.

The chain joins TRBV27 to TRBJ2-7, with D perhaps TRBD2 (5 bases). Germline values: CDR1 MNHEY, CDR2 SMNVEV (reference sequence). The CDR3 is 10 amino acids. The germline V and J ends were trimmed by 8 bases and 9 bases, with 11 bases remaining between them. The CDR3 here is CASPPRGQYF. CDR3 nucleotide sequence: TGTGCCAGCCCCCCCCGGGGGCAGTACTTC.

This clone was recorded at least ten times. The gene calls are TRBV7-9 and TRBJ2-1; possibly TRBD2 for D (6 bases). The CDR3 extends over 12 amino acids. Germline loops: CDR1 SEHNR, CDR2 FQNEAQ (reference sequence). Trimming removed 4 bases at V and 7 bases at J, with 8 bases between. The CDR3 DNA reads TGTGCCAGCAGCTGGAGCGGGAATGAGCAGTTCTTC. This sequence encodes CASSWSGNEQFF.

This clone has a count of ten or more. The chain combines TRBV6-1 with TRBJ1-2; a possible D gene is TRBD1 (5 bases). V lost 5 bases to trimming and J lost 2 bases, with 18 bases between them. Looked up from germline, CDR1 is MNHNS and CDR2 is SASEGT. The CDR3 loop spans 16 amino acids. The CDR3 nucleotides are TGTGCCAGCAGTCCTATCCCGGGGCAGACGAACTATGGCTACACCTTC. It is translated as CASSPIPGQTNYGYTF.

The V and J genes are TRBV5-6 and TRBJ2-3; D may correspond to TRBD1 or TRBD2 (5 bases each). The CDR3 spans 17 residues. V gave up 1 base and J gave up 6 bases, with 21 bases separating them. CDR1 and CDR2 from the germline V gene are SGHDT and YYEEEE. In DNA, the CDR3 is TGTGCCAGCAGCTTGTCATTTTCGGGGACCGGGGCGGATACGCAGTATTTT. Translated: CASSLSFSGTGADTQYF.

On this clone: At one end the junction does not follow the germline gene, possibly because of a read error. The chain recombines TRBV12-3 or TRBV12-4 with TRBJ2-1; 13 bases fit TRBD2. This CDR3 contains 14 residues. The CDR3, as DNA: TGTGTCAGCAGCACTAGCGGGAGGGTGGGTGAGCAGTTCTTC. This sequence encodes CVSSTSGRVGEQFF.

This clone was recorded many times. This CDR3 is also generated by other DNA sequences in the sample. This rearrangement joins TRBV29-1 to TRBJ2-6; possible D gene TRBD1, 5 bases. The CDR3 consists of 15 residues. With 5 bases removed from V and 0 bases from J, the gap between germline ends came to 11 bases. Germline CDR1 is SQVTM and CDR2 is ANQGSEA. The CDR3 DNA reads TGCAGCGTTAACCCCGACAGCTCTGGGGCCAACGTCCTGACTTTC. Translating gives CSVNPDSSGANVLTF. Looking up the rest from reference TRBV29-1 and TRBJ2-6 gives the full variable domain: SAVISQKPSRDICQRGTSLTIQCQVDSQVTMMFWYRQQPGQSLTLIATANQGSEATYESGFVIDKFPISRPNLTFSTLTVSNMSPEDSSIYLCSVNPDSSGANVLTFGAGSRLTVL.

The sample holds a few counts of this clone. J is TRBJ2-3 and V is TRBV10-3; 7 positions agree with TRBD2. From germline, CDR1 is ENHRY and CDR2 SYGVKD. J lost 8 bases, V lost 7 bases, and 6 bases had no gene match. This CDR3 contains 12 residues. CDR3 in amino acids: CAIMGGSATQYF. Written as DNA, the CDR3 is TGTGCCATCATGGGCGGGAGTGCTACGCAGTATTTT.

The sample holds many counts of this clone. V usage is TRBV28 and J usage is TRBJ2-7; D unresolved. Trimming shortened V by 2 bases and J by 2 bases, and 19 bases separated the two germline ends. Per the germline V gene, CDR1 is MDHEN and CDR2 is SYDVKM. The CDR3 consists of 17 residues. The CDR3 region has the DNA TGTGCCAGCAGTTTAACCCTTTATCGGGCACCGCCCTACGAGCAGTACTTC. Translating gives CASSLTLYRAPPYEQYF. Full variable domain (rest looked up from reference TRBV28 and TRBJ2-7): DVKVTQSSRYLVKRTGEKVFLECVQDMDHENMFWYRQDPGLGLRLIYFSYDVKMKEKGDIPEGYSVSREKKERFSLILESASTNQTSMYLCASSLTLYRAPPYEQYFGPGTRLTVT.

This clone was found a few times. The rearrangement joins TRBV6-2 or TRBV6-3 to TRBJ2-7; 12 bases align to TRBD2. The V and J ends lost 7 bases and 1 base, in that order; junction bases with no gene match: 2. There are 14 residues in the CDR3. CDR1 MNHEY and CDR2 SVGEGT come from the germline V gene. The CDR3 DNA is TGTGCCAGCACAGGGACTAGCGGGTCCTACGAGCAGTACTTC. It translates to CASTGTSGSYEQYF.

At least ten counts were recorded for this clone. The genes are TRBV14 and TRBJ2-7, with D maybe TRBD1 (5 bases). The V end lost 4 bases, the J end lost 4 bases, and 11 bases lay between the germline ends. The CDR3 consists of 13 residues. Germline V CDR1 and CDR2: SGHDN, FVKESK. CDR3 in amino acids: CASSPQGVYEQYF. The CDR3 region has the DNA TGTGCCAGCAGCCCGCAGGGTGTTTACGAGCAGTACTTC.

This clone is deemed medium-sized. This sequence joins TRBV30 and TRBJ2-7; possibly TRBD2 for D (6 bases). Germline V gene sequence: CDR1 GTSNPN, CDR2 SVGIG (reference sequence). Trimming took 0 bases from V and 12 from J, leaving 18 bases between them. This CDR3 contains 13 residues. The CDR3, as DNA: TGTGCCTGGAGTGTAACTACTAGCCCCCGACCGTACTTC. This encodes CAWSVTTSPRPYF.

This clone was detected many times. The rearrangement links TRBV6-1 to TRBJ2-1; 8 bases match TRBD2. The CDR3 loop spans 16 amino acids. CDR1 is MNHNS and CDR2 is SASEGT in the germline V gene. Trimming cost V 5 bases and J 0 bases; bases outside gene matches: 6. This CDR3 is CASSRIGTSSYNEQFF. The CDR3 nucleotides are TGTGCCAGCAGTCGTATCGGGACTAGCTCCTACAATGAGCAGTTCTTC.

The rearrangement links TRBV3-1 to TRBJ1-5, with no clear D. The germline V gene encodes CDR1 LGHDT and CDR2 YNNKEL (reference sequence). Trimming pared 1 base from V and 6 bases from J, leaving 7 bases between. CDR3 length: 13 residues. This CDR3 reads CASSQGWVQPQHF. The CDR3 DNA follows: TGTGCCAGCAGCCAAGGGTGGGTTCAGCCCCAGCATTTT.

Judged by abundance, this clone is medium-sized. The J gene is TRBJ1-2, the V gene TRBV15; 9 bases agree with TRBD1. Germline V gene data show CDR1 as LNHNV and CDR2 as YYDKDF (reference sequence). V was clipped by 6 bases and J by 8 bases; unmatched bases: 4. The CDR3 loop spans 12 amino acids. As DNA, the CDR3 is TGTGCCACCAGAACAGGGGGCCTAGGCTACACCTTC. Its translation is CATRTGGLGYTF.

This clone counts as large (0.1 to 1%). The chain employs TRBV12-3 or TRBV12-4 and TRBJ2-7, with D perhaps assigned TRBD1 or TRBD2 (5 bases each). This CDR3 spans 13 amino acids. Trimming took 5 bases from V and 0 from J, leaving 8 bases between them. The CDR3 DNA sequence: TGTGCCAGCAGTCGGGACGCCTCCTACGAGCAGTACTTC. Translating gives CASSRDASYEQYF.

A note on this clone: With a much larger clone just one base away, this may be a read error. V usage is TRBV29-1 and J usage is TRBJ2-1; D may be TRBD1 (5 bases). The CDR3 runs to 14 residues. The germline CDR1 and CDR2 sequences are SQVTM and ANQGSEA. This CDR3 is CSVVVGDAYNDQFF. CDR3 DNA: TGCAGCGTTGTAGTAGGGGATGCCTACAATGATCAGTTCTTC.

This clone turned up a few times. A much larger clonotype is one base distant, so this may be a read error. The V gene is TRBV14, the J gene TRBJ2-3, with unresolved D. In germline, CDR1 is SGHDN, CDR2 FVKESK. CDR3 length equals 11 residues. For the CDR3, the DNA is TGTGCCAGCAGCCAAGATCGTACGCATTATTTT. This codes for CASSQDRTHYF.

V usage is TRBV7-8 and J usage is TRBJ2-3; TRBD2 is a possible D gene (7 bases). Germline-derived CDR1 and CDR2 are SGHVS and FQNEAQ. V was clipped by 5 bases and J by 6 bases, with 18 bases between them. The CDR3 is 15 amino acids. CDR3 DNA: TGTGCCAGCAGCCCCGGGGGGCTAGCGTCTGATACGCAGTATTTT. Translated, it gives CASSPGGLASDTQYF. The full variable domain, rest sourced from reference TRBV7-8 and TRBJ2-3, is GAGVSQSPRYKVAKRGQDVALRCDPISGHVSLFWYQQALGQGPEFLTYFQNEAQLDKSGLPSDRFFAERPEGSVSTLKIQRTQQEDSAVYLCASSPGGLASDTQYFGPGTRLTVL.

Ten or more counts support this clone. CDR3 in amino acids: CASSPLAPLAGRTDTQYF. CDR3 nucleotide sequence: TGTGCCAGCAGTCCTCTTGCTCCCCTAGCGGGACGCACAGATACGCAGTATTTT. This chain links TRBV27 with TRBJ2-3; 9 bases are shared with TRBD2. Trimming removed 5 bases from V and 1 base from J; junction bases left unmatched: 13. CDR1 MNHEY and CDR2 SMNVEV come from the germline V gene (reference sequence). The CDR3 is 18 residues long.

This clone showed up many times. This chain links TRBV28 with TRBJ1-5; 8 positions match TRBD1. This CDR3 spans 15 amino acids. V gave up 6 bases and J gave up 2 bases; unmatched junction bases: 6. CDR1 is MDHEN, CDR2 SYDVKM, per germline. The CDR3 bases are TGTGCCAGCAGACCACAGGGGGTCGGCAATCAGCCCCAGCATTTT. Translation: CASRPQGVGNQPQHF.

This clone was counted a few times. The chain joins TRBV27 to TRBJ2-7; 10 positions match TRBD1. Trimming cost V 5 bases and J 2 bases; bases outside gene matches: 3. CDR1 and CDR2 from the germline V gene are MNHEY and SMNVEV (reference sequence). There are 14 residues in the CDR3. CDR3 in DNA: TGTGCCAGCAGTGTAGGACAGGGGGCCTACGAGCAGTACTTC. This codes for CASSVGQGAYEQYF.

This clone showed up many times. CDR3 coding DNA: TGCGCCAGCAGCTTGAATTTGGGACAGGGGAATGAAAAACTGTTTTTT. It specifies CASSLNLGQGNEKLFF. The rearrangement links TRBV5-1 to TRBJ1-4; the match to TRBD1 covers 10 bases. Germline CDR1 is SGHRS and CDR2 is YFSETQ. The V gene end was trimmed by 1 base and the J gene end by 5 bases; junction bases not matched to a gene: 5. This CDR3 comprises 16 residues.